The rows below give T cell receptor beta chains drawn from one sample of a study of shared clonotypes between healthy human individuals. Sequencing was performed with immunoSEQ multiplex PCR; in TCRdb, only in-frame clones are kept and a portion is missing. The sample consists of about half a million clones, approximately 78% of them appearing once. Sequenced sample: PBMCs. The receptors were sampled from a woman aged 40 to 49 in good health. Some clones in this sample may be carry-over from other donors' samples. Each CDR3 is given with its conserved first and last residue. The D gene is left open where the match is weak. Where a row states a size, it is once, few, many or the class of an expanded clone; other rows omit it.

11	.	TRBJ2-3	TRBV29-1	.	TGCAGCGTTGGTAGCACAGATACGCAGTATTTT	CSVGSTDTQYF
15	TRBD1	TRBJ2-2	TRBV27	.	TGTGCCAGCAAAGACCAGGGGGCGCCTGGCGGGGAGCTGTTTTTT	CASKDQGAPGGELFF
15	TRBD2	TRBJ2-7	TRBV25-1	.	TGTGCCAGCAGTGAATCGTTAGCGGGCAACTACGAGCAGTACTTC	CASSESLAGNYEQYF
16	.	TRBJ1-4	TRBV2	.	TGTGCCAGCAGTGAATTGGGCCCGGCGGCTAATGAAAAACTGTTTTTT	CASSELGPAANEKLFF
13	.	TRBJ2-7	TRBV6-1	many	TGTGCCAGCAGAAGCCTTGGAGACTACGAGCAGTACTTC	CASRSLGDYEQYF
15	.	TRBJ2-5	TRBV7-8	.	TGTGCCAGCAGCTTAGAGGGGAGCGGTCAAGAGACCCAGTACTTC	CASSLEGSGQETQYF
14	.	TRBJ2-2	TRBV15	few	TGTGCCACCAGCATCTGGACTAACACCGGGGAGCTGTTTTTT	CATSIWTNTGELFF
15	.	TRBJ2-7	TRBV21-1	.	TGTGCCAGCCCTAAGGAGGGGGCGAGCTCCTACGAGCAGTACTTC	CASPKEGASSYEQYF
15	.	TRBJ2-2	TRBV27	.	TGTGCCAGCAGTTTATCCTACAGGACCACCGGGGAGCTGTTTTTT	CASSLSYRTTGELFF
13	TRBD2	TRBJ2-5	TRBV5-6	.	TGTGCCAGCAGCCCGGGGGGGTTGGAGACCCAGTACTTC	CASSPGGLETQYF
12	.	TRBJ2-2	TRBV27	.	TGTGCCAGCAGTTTATGGTCCGGGGAGCTGTTTTTT	CASSLWSGELFF
15	TRBD1	TRBJ2-5	TRBV5-1	.	TGCGCCAGCAGCTTGGCAGGGGGCGTAGAGGAGACCCAGTACTTC	CASSLAGGVEETQYF
16	.	TRBJ2-3	TRBV25-1	.	TGTGCCAGCAGTGAATCACGGGGGCGCCGGGCAGATACGCAGTATTTT	CASSESRGRRADTQYF
13	.	TRBJ1-1	TRBV10-3	.	TGTGCCATCAGTGATGGGGACCCCACTGAAGCTTTCTTT	CAISDGDPTEAFF
13	.	TRBJ2-7	TRBV27	.	TGTGCCAGCAGTACCACAGACAGATACGAGCAGTACTTC	CASSTTDRYEQYF
14	.	TRBJ1-1	TRBV28	.	TGTGCCAGCAGTTTGGCCCTTCAGTCTACTGAAGCTTTCTTT	CASSLALQSTEAFF
15	.	TRBJ2-7	TRBV15	.	TGTGCCACCAGCAGAGCTCTAACCGCTACCTACGAGCAGTACTTC	CATSRALTATYEQYF
16	TRBD1	TRBJ2-1	TRBV2	.	TGTGCCAGCATCGATAGGGGACAGAGACCTTACAATGAGCAGTTCTTC	CASIDRGQRPYNEQFF
15	.	TRBJ2-2	TRBV7-8	once	TGTGCCAGCAGCTCACAGGGTAGATTCGCCGGGGAGCTGTTTTTT	CASSSQGRFAGELFF
18	.	TRBJ1-5	TRBV30	once	TGTGCCTGGAGTGGGAACAGGGTAGGGTTTGGTGGCAATCAGCCCCAGCATTTT	CAWSGNRVGFGGNQPQHF
13	TRBD1	TRBJ2-7	TRBV7-2	once	TGTGCCAGCAGCTTACTAACAGGGGGGGAGCAGTACTTC	CASSLLTGGEQYF
16	TRBD2	TRBJ2-4	TRBV2	.	TGTGCCAGCAGTGAACCCCTGCTAGCGGGAGGACGTCCTCAGTACTTC	CASSEPLLAGGRPQYF
15	.	TRBJ1-5	TRBV5-1	.	TGCGCCAGCAGCTTGGTTGGGGGAGGCGATCAGCCCCAGCATTTT	CASSLVGGGDQPQHF
13	TRBD2	TRBJ2-1	TRBV29-1	few	TGCAGCGTCATGACTAGCGGATACAATGAGCAGTTCTTC	CSVMTSGYNEQFF
16	TRBD2	TRBJ2-3	TRBV9	many	TGTGCCAGCAGCGGTGGCGGGCTAGCGGATACAGATACGCAGTATTTT	CASSGGGLADTDTQYF
16	TRBD2	TRBJ2-3	TRBV7-2	.	TGTGCCAGCAGCCCCGGGACTAGCGGGAGGATGGATACGCAGTATTTT	CASSPGTSGRMDTQYF
15	.	TRBJ1-1	TRBV5-1	few	TGCGCCAGCAGCGTCCCCACAGGCTTGGACACTGAAGCTTTCTTT	CASSVPTGLDTEAFF
13	.	TRBJ2-7	TRBV14	.	TGTGCCAGCAGCCAAGATTATGGGACTCCGGTGAGCTTC	CASSQDYGTPVSF
12	.	TRBJ2-2	TRBV6-1	.	TGTTCCCACAGGGATAGAACCGGGGAGCTGTTTTTT	CSHRDRTGELFF
17	TRBD2	TRBJ2-1	TRBV18	.	TGTGCCAGCTCAGACGGGACTAGCGGGAGGGCGTACAATGAGCAGTTCTTC	CASSDGTSGRAYNEQFF
12	.	TRBJ1-2	TRBV7-2	few	TGTGCCAGCACGAAACAGAACTATGGCTACACCTTC	CASTKQNYGYTF
12	.	TRBJ1-3	TRBV10-3	few	TGTGCCCCACGGTCCAGGGAGCACACCATATATTTT	CAPRSREHTIYF
15	.	TRBJ2-7	TRBV30	.	TGTGCCTGGAGTGTTAGGTCTGGCGGGGCCTACGAGCAGTACTTC	CAWSVRSGGAYEQYF
15	TRBD2	TRBJ2-5	TRBV2	.	TGTGCCAGCAGCGGACTAGCGGGGAAACAAGAGACCCAGTACTTC	CASSGLAGKQETQYF
15	TRBD1	TRBJ1-2	TRBV7-9	.	TGTGCCAGCAGCCGCCCTGGGACAGAAAACTATGGCTACACCTTC	CASSRPGTENYGYTF
12	.	TRBJ1-4	TRBV5-4	.	TGTGCCAGCAGCTTGGGGAATGAAAAACTGTTTTTT	CASSLGNEKLFF
12	.	TRBJ2-5	TRBV7-2	.	TGTGCCAGCAGCTCCCTTTGGGAGACCCAGTACTTC	CASSSLWETQYF
15	.	TRBJ2-5	TRBV5-1	.	TGCGCCAGCAGCCCTAGGACCGGAGGGGCAGAGACCCAGTACTTC	CASSPRTGGAETQYF
17	TRBD1	TRBJ1-2	TRBV4-2	.	TGTGCCAGCAGCCAACTCTTGGGGACAGGGGAAAACTATGGCTACACCTTC	CASSQLLGTGENYGYTF
15	TRBD2	TRBJ2-1	TRBV6-6	.	TGTGCCAGCAGTCCCCTAGCGGGGGGCTCTAATGAGCAGTTCTTC	CASSPLAGGSNEQFF
14	.	TRBJ1-1	TRBV5-1	.	TGCGCCAGCAGCTTGGGGACAACGGACACTGAAGCTTTCTTT	CASSLGTTDTEAFF
18	TRBD2	TRBJ2-3	TRBV5-1	.	TGCGCCAGCAGCTTGGCGACTAGCGGGAGGGCTGGCACAGATACGCAGTATTTT	CASSLATSGRAGTDTQYF
13	.	TRBJ2-2	TRBV6-4	few	TGTGCCAGCAGTGACCTAGAGTCCGGGGAGCTGTTTTTT	CASSDLESGELFF
13	.	TRBJ2-3	TRBV5-1	.	TGCGCCAGCAGCTTGGAGGGCTCAGATACGCAGTATTTT	CASSLEGSDTQYF
17	.	TRBJ2-3	TRBV7-2	.	TGTGCCAGCAGCTGGGGGGCTGGTACTAACGAGGGAGATACGCAGTATTTT	CASSWGAGTNEGDTQYF
16	.	TRBJ2-7	TRBV7-9	.	TGTGCCAGCAACGATTTAGGCGCCCTCGGCTCCTACGAGCAGTACTTC	CASNDLGALGSYEQYF
12	.	TRBJ2-3	TRBV11-2	.	TGTGCCAGCAGCTTCTCCGAGGATACGCAGTATTTT	CASSFSEDTQYF
16	.	TRBJ2-1	TRBV9	.	TGTGCCAGCAGCGTAGGCGGCGGCCCGACCTACAATGAGCAGTTCTTC	CASSVGGGPTYNEQFF
13	TRBD2	TRBJ2-5	TRBV30	.	TGTGCCTGGACTAGCGGGAGTCAGGAGACCCAGTACTTC	CAWTSGSQETQYF
15	.	TRBJ1-3	TRBV7-2	.	TGTGCCAGCAGCTCAAACCCCCTCTCTGGAAACACCATATATTTT	CASSSNPLSGNTIYF
12	.	TRBJ2-2	TRBV30	.	TGTGCCTCCTTTCGCAGGGCCGGGGAGCTGTTTTTT	CASFRRAGELFF
12	.	TRBJ2-1	TRBV6-1	.	TGTGCCAGCAGGTCGACCTGGGATGAGCAGTTCTTC	CASRSTWDEQFF
13	TRBD2	TRBJ2-5	TRBV2	few	TGTGCCAGCAGTTGGGGGGAGGGGGAGACCCAGTACTTC	CASSWGEGETQYF
14	.	TRBJ2-4	TRBV6-1	.	TGTGCCAGCAACGGGACCCCCACGAAAAACATTCAGTACTTC	CASNGTPTKNIQYF